Below are 10 T cell receptor beta chains sequenced from a single sample in a study of T cells expressing NK-cell markers. Reanalyzing the 5' RACE reads, TCRdb keeps one entry per CDR3 protein, without DNA. This sample's clone table lists some 340,000 distinct CDR3 sequences. Sample: blood T cells: a sorted CD56 or NKG2C T cell subset, CD4+ or CD8+ T cells, or bulk PBMC T cells (not recorded which). All receptors derive from a man aged 18-75 years in good health.

This rearrangement joins TRBV21-1 to TRBJ2-5. TRBV21-1 is annotated as a pseudogene. This CDR3 region has 15 residues. This CDR3 reads CASSKDLTAEETQYF.

The J gene is TRBJ2-1, the V gene TRBV5-4; TCRdb's assignment of TRBD1 cannot be checked, as there is no DNA. The length of the CDR3 is 13 residues. Germline CDR1 SGHNT, CDR2 YYREEE (reference sequence). CDR3 sequence reads: CASSLSGGMEQFF.

The genes are TRBV6-5 and TRBJ2-1. The CDR3 is 16 amino acids. The germline CDR1 and CDR2 sequences are MNHEY and SVGAGI. CDR3 protein: CASSYSAYGSYNEQFF.

This sequence joins TRBV5-1 and TRBJ2-7; the D gene TCRdb calls, TRBD1, cannot be checked with no DNA. CDR1 and CDR2 (germline): SGHRS, YFSETQ. This CDR3 is built from 16 residues. This CDR3 reads CASSVHGGRGPYEQYF. Full variable domain (missing parts from reference TRBV5-1 and TRBJ2-7): KAGVTQTPRYLIKTRGQQVTLSCSPISGHRSVSWYQQTPGQGLQFLFEYFSETQRNKGNFPGRFSGRQFSNSRSEMNVSTLELGDSALYLCASSVHGGRGPYEQYFGPGTRLTVT.

The chain joins TRBV6-6 to TRBJ2-2. The CDR3 spans 12 residues. Germline CDR1 is MNHNY and CDR2 is SVGAGI (reference sequence). CDR3 protein: CASSFGTGELFF.

The CDR3 loop is CATSPGTEDRIPYQQYF. The V and J genes are TRBV15 and TRBJ2-7; TCRdb indicates TRBD1, and absent DNA this call remains unverified. CDR3 length equals 17 residues. The V gene's germline CDR1 is LNHNV and CDR2 YYDKDF (reference sequence).

The chain employs TRBV3-1 and TRBJ1-2. The CDR3 length is 13 residues. The germline V gene encodes CDR1 LGHDT and CDR2 YNNKEL (reference sequence). The CDR3 sequence: CASSQLTSGGYTF.

V is TRBV18 and J is TRBJ2-1; TCRdb gives TRBD1 as the D gene, but with no DNA this cannot be confirmed. Germline V lookup: CDR1 KGHSH, CDR2 LQKENI. CDR3 size: 17 residues. CDR3 residues: CASSPRAELGSYNEQFF.

The V and J genes are TRBV20-1 and TRBJ2-7; the TCRdb call, TRBD1, lacks DNA for checking. There are 12 residues in the CDR3. CDR1 DFQATT and CDR2 SNEGSKA come from the germline V gene (reference sequence). The CDR3 spells CSASKGASEQYF.

The chain couples TRBV10-3 to TRBJ2-5; the TCRdb D gene call, TRBD1, has no DNA to confirm it. CDR1 and CDR2 (germline): ENHRY, SYGVKD. The CDR3 is 12 amino acids. This CDR3 reads CAIRGAGETQYF.